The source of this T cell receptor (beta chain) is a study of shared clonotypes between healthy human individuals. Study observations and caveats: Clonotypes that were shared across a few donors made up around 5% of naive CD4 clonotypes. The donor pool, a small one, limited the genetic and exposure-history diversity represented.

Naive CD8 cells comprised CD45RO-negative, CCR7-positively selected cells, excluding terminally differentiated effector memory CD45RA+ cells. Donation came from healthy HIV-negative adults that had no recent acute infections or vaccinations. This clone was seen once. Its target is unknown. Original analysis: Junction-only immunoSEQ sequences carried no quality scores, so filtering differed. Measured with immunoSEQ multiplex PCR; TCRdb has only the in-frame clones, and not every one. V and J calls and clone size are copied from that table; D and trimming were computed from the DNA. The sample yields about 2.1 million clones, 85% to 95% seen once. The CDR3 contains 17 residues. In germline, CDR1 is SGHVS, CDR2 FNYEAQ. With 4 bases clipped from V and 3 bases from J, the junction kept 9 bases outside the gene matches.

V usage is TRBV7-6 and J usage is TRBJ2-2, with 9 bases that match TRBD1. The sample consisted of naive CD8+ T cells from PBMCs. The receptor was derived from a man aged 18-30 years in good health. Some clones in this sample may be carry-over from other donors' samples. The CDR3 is CASSWTRDREHTGELFF. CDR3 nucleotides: TGTGCCAGCAGCTGGACCCGGGACAGGGAACACACCGGGGAGCTGTTTTTT.